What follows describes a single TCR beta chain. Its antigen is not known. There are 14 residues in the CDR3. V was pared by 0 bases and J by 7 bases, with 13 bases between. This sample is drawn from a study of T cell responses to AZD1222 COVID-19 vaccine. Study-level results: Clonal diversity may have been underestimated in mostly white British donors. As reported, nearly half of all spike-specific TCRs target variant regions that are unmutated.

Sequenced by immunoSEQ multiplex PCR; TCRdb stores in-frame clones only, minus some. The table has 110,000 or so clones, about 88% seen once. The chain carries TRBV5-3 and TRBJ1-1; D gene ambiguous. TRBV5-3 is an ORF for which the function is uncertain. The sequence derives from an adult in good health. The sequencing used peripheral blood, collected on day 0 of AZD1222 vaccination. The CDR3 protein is CARSLVGLENEAFF. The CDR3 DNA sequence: TGTGCCAGAAGCTTGGTGGGTTTGGAAAATGAAGCTTTCTTT.